The 11 T cell receptor beta chains given below trace back to one sample, sequenced in a study of CD8 T cells in Susac syndrome (dated by TCRdb to the late 2010s). Libraries were constructed by the immunoSEQ multiplex PCR assay. RNA was extracted using the RNeasy kit, and roughly 0.45 to 1 microgram was reverse transcribed with random hexamers. TCRdb itself trimmed the public reads at Q25 with fastp, ran MiXCR and retained productive beta chains. Rows with one shared CDR3 protein collapse into an entry with the most common genes and DNA. Counted in this sample were more than 150,000 distinct CDR3 sequences; roughly 95% of them appeared once. The ten largest account for around 0.12% of the sample. The sequenced material came from CD4+ T cells from PBMCs. The receptors derive from a human donor with Susac syndrome.

The chain recombines TRBV5-1 with TRBJ1-1, with D perhaps matching TRBD1 (5 bases). Deletions cut 0 bases from V and 5 bases from J, with 11 bases between. This CDR3 has 14 amino acids. Germline values: CDR1 SGHRS, CDR2 YFSETQ. CDR3 DNA: TGCGCCAGCAGCTTGGAGGCGGGGCGGACTGAAGCTTTCTTT. This sequence encodes CASSLEAGRTEAFF.

The chain uses TRBV4-2 and TRBJ2-6, with TRBD1 identical over 9 bases. The germline V gene encodes CDR1 LGHNA and CDR2 YNFKEQ. The CDR3 is 17 amino acids. V gave up 4 bases and J gave up 1 base; unmatched junction bases: 5. CDR3 in amino acids: CASSLGQGWSGANVLTF. The DNA for the CDR3 is TGTGCCAGCAGCCTTGGACAGGGGTGGTCTGGGGCCAACGTCCTGACTTTC.

J is TRBJ2-5 and V is TRBV3-1, with D possibly matching TRBD1 (6 bases). The CDR3 covers 14 residues. CDR1 LGHDT and CDR2 YNNKEL come from the germline V gene (reference sequence). The V gene lost 2 bases and the J gene lost 7 bases, with 14 bases spanning the gap. The CDR3 reads CASSQPGDRGTQYF. As DNA, the CDR3 is TGTGCCAGCAGCCAACCAGGGGATAGGGGGACCCAGTACTTC.

In its sample, this clonotype was seen once. This sequence joins TRBV9 and TRBJ1-5, with TRBD1 as a possible D gene (5 bases). Germline CDR1 SGDLS, CDR2 YYNGEE. The CDR3 is made up of 13 amino acids. Trimming cost V 0 bases and J 7 bases, with 8 bases left between them. The CDR3 DNA reads as TGTGCCAGCAGCGTAGGGCGGGACCAGCCCCAGCATTTT. Protein sequence: CASSVGRDQPQHF.

The chain recombines TRBV7-9 with TRBJ2-5; D may be TRBD1 (6 bases). CDR1 is SEHNR, CDR2 FQNEAQ, per germline (reference sequence). The CDR3 length is 14 residues. Trimming removed 2 bases at V and 2 bases at J, with 9 bases between. CDR3 protein: CASSLRTAQETQYF. CDR3 DNA: TGTGCCAGCAGCTTACGGACAGCACAAGAGACCCAGTACTTC.

The chain is built from TRBV5-1 and TRBJ2-3, with TRBD1 matching over 10 bases. Germline CDR1 SGHRS, CDR2 YFSETQ. The CDR3 extends over 15 amino acids. The trim removed 3 bases at V and 7 bases at J, leaving 8 bases unmatched. Here the CDR3 DNA reads TGCGCCAGCAGCTCACGACAGGGGGCACGCAATACGCAGTATTTT. Translated, it gives CASSSRQGARNTQYF.

J is TRBJ2-5 and V is TRBV6-5; D might be TRBD1 (6 bases). This CDR3 is built from 13 residues. Germline V lookup: CDR1 MNHEY, CDR2 SVGAGI. Trimming removed 6 bases at V and 1 base at J, with 9 bases between. The CDR3 here is CASSADSQETQYF. The CDR3 bases are TGTGCCAGCAGCGCGGACAGCCAAGAGACCCAGTACTTC.

This sequence joins TRBV20-1 and TRBJ2-2; D gene unclear. CDR3 size: 13 residues. Germline-derived CDR1 and CDR2 are DFQATT and SNEGSKA (reference sequence). Trimming removed 0 bases from V and 6 bases from J, with 8 bases in between. This chain's CDR3 is CSARDLGPGELFF. CDR3 in DNA: TGCAGTGCTAGAGATCTCGGACCCGGGGAGCTGTTTTTT.

This clonotype was observed once. This chain joins TRBV4-2 and TRBJ2-3, with 8 bases fitting TRBD2. The CDR3 runs to 17 residues. V was clipped by 4 bases and J by 1 base; unmatched bases: 10. CDR1 and CDR2 from the germline V gene are LGHNA and YNFKEQ. The CDR3 reads CASSPYLAGGGTDTQYF. The DNA of the CDR3 is TGTGCCAGCAGCCCCTACCTGGCGGGAGGAGGCACAGATACGCAGTATTTT.

The chain links TRBV14 to TRBJ2-7, with D uncertain. Trimming left V 1 base short and J 3 bases short, with 16 bases between. The germline gives CDR1 SGHDN, CDR2 FVKESK. The length of the CDR3 is 16 residues. CDR3 region: CASSQVSTTWDYEQYV. CDR3 bases: TGTGCCAGCAGCCAAGTAAGCACGACGTGGGACTACGAGCAGTACGTC.

V and J are TRBV27 and TRBJ2-3; weak D call: TRBD2 (5 bases). This CDR3 contains 16 residues. Germline V CDR1 and CDR2: MNHEY, SMNVEV (reference sequence). Trimming took off 3 bases at V and 0 bases at J, with 13 bases between the two ends. CDR3 in amino acids: CASSLSRVTSTDTQYF. The CDR3 nucleotides read TGTGCCAGCAGTTTGTCGAGGGTCACTAGCACAGATACGCAGTATTTT.